Below are 21 T cell receptor beta chains sequenced from a single sample in a study of CD8 T cells in Susac syndrome. The RNA input was roughly 0.5 to 1 ug, and it was reverse transcribed with random hexamers. Via MiXCR, TCRdb re-called the immunoSEQ multiplex PCR reads, giving one row per CDR3 protein. Among approximately 75,000 distinct CDR3 sequences, 95% were seen once, and the ten largest hold 0.2% to 0.25%. Sequencing used CD8+ T cells from PBMCs. Receptors originate from a human donor in good health.

The chain is built from TRBV28 and TRBJ2-7; D not resolved. V dropped 8 bases and J dropped 6 bases, with 14 bases sitting between them. The germline CDR1 and CDR2 sequences are MDHEN and SYDVKM. The CDR3 runs to 12 residues. The CDR3 DNA sequence: TGTGCCAGCGGTCCCCAGTGGGCCGAGCAGTACGTC. Its translation: CASGPQWAEQYV.

The chain carries TRBV7-2 and TRBJ2-5, with D perhaps given as TRBD1 or TRBD2 (5 bases each). CDR3 length: 13 amino acids. CDR1 and CDR2 from the germline V gene are SGHTA and FQGNSA. The germline V and J ends were trimmed by 5 bases and 4 bases, with 11 bases remaining between them. In nucleotides, the CDR3 is TGTGCCAGCAGCGCCTGGGACGGAGAGACCCAGTACTTC. This translates into CASSAWDGETQYF.

This sequence joins TRBV29-1 and TRBJ1-1, with no clear D. Germline V gene sequence: CDR1 SQVTM, CDR2 ANQGSEA. Trimming removed 4 bases at V and 0 bases at J, with 3 bases between. CDR3 length: 11 residues. The CDR3 spells CSVAVNTEAFF. The CDR3 DNA is TGCAGCGTTGCCGTGAACACTGAAGCTTTCTTT.

V and J are TRBV20-1 and TRBJ2-1; the match to TRBD2 covers 7 bases. V shed 0 bases, J shed 4 bases, and the junction held 6 bases outside the gene matches. The germline gives CDR1 DFQATT, CDR2 SNEGSKA (reference sequence). The CDR3 sequence is 15 residues long. The chain's CDR3 is CSARDFGGGYNEQFF. The CDR3 nucleotides read TGCAGTGCTAGAGATTTCGGCGGGGGTTACAATGAGCAGTTCTTC.

This chain connects TRBV28 to TRBJ2-5, with 10 nucleotides matching TRBD1. CDR3 length: 18 amino acids. Germline V gene sequence: CDR1 MDHEN, CDR2 SYDVKM. The junction had 15 bases not matched to a gene; V was cut back by 7 bases and J by 1 base. As DNA, the CDR3 is TGTGCCAGCACTCCGGGACAGGGGTTTATTACTTTCCAAGAGACCCAGTACTTC. This sequence encodes CASTPGQGFITFQETQYF.

The chain recombines TRBV9 with TRBJ2-5, with D possibly TRBD1 on 6 matching bases. The V gene's germline CDR1 is SGDLS and CDR2 YYNGEE. Trimming removed 4 bases from V and 2 bases from J, with 12 bases in between. The CDR3 sequence is 14 residues long. CDR3 sequence: CASSTQGTQETQYF. CDR3 DNA: TGTGCCAGCAGCACACAGGGAACTCAAGAGACCCAGTACTTC.

The chain links TRBV6-2 or TRBV6-3 to TRBJ2-3, with 10 bases fitting TRBD2. The CDR3 loop spans 17 amino acids. Germline trimming cut 5 bases from V and 0 bases from J; bases unmatched to any gene: 8. Germline V gives CDR1 MNHEY, CDR2 SVGEGT. CDR3 coding DNA: TGTGCCAGCAGTCCTAGCGGGGGCCTCGAGAGCACAGATACGCAGTATTTT. Its translation: CASSPSGGLESTDTQYF.

The chain couples TRBV6-5 to TRBJ1-5, with D hard to call. This CDR3 spans 14 amino acids. Germline CDR1 MNHEY, CDR2 SVGAGI. Trimming removed 6 bases at V and 7 bases at J, with 16 bases between. This CDR3 is CASSPDQLGQPQHF. CDR3 sequence (DNA): TGTGCCAGCAGCCCCGATCAACTGGGACAGCCCCAGCATTTT.

This chain links TRBV30 with TRBJ1-1; D remains unclear. CDR3 length: 10 residues. The V end lost 5 bases, the J end lost 6 bases, and 7 bases lay between the germline ends. CDR1 is GTSNPN and CDR2 is SVGIG in the germline V gene (reference sequence). The CDR3 here is CAWRAAEAFF. CDR3 bases: TGTGCCTGGCGGGCAGCTGAAGCTTTCTTT.

This chain uses TRBV27 with TRBJ1-3; maybe TRBD1 (5 bases). CDR1 and CDR2 (germline): MNHEY, SMNVEV (reference sequence). The ends were cut back, 5 bases at V and 4 bases at J, with 21 bases in the middle. CDR3 length: 17 residues. The CDR3 sequence is CASSPFHDSKDGNTIYF. CDR3 DNA sequence: TGTGCCAGCAGTCCGTTTCACGACAGTAAGGACGGAAACACCATATATTTT.

The V gene is TRBV29-1, the J gene TRBJ2-3; unclear D gene. Trimming cost V 2 bases and J 2 bases, with 17 bases left between them. The CDR3 runs 16 residues. Per the germline V gene, CDR1 is SQVTM and CDR2 is ANQGSEA. CDR3 nucleotides: TGCAGCGTTGAATATATCCCGGGCCGATACACAGATACGCAGTATTTT. This translates into CSVEYIPGRYTDTQYF.

This chain links TRBV7-2 with TRBJ2-2, with 8 bases matching TRBD1. V dropped 3 bases and J dropped 0; count of bases not matched to a gene: 12. The CDR3 sequence is 19 residues long. Germline CDR1 and CDR2: SGHTA and FQGNSA. CDR3 protein: CASSFPFSRTGPNTGELFF. The DNA of the CDR3 is TGTGCCAGCAGCTTTCCTTTCTCCCGGACAGGGCCGAACACCGGGGAGCTGTTTTTT. Supplemented by reference TRBV7-2 and TRBJ2-2, the full variable domain reads GAGVSQSPSNKVTEKGKDVELRCDPISGHTALYWYRQSLGQGLEFLIYFQGNSAPDKSGLPSDRFSAERTGGSVSTLTIQRTQQEDSAVYLCASSFPFSRTGPNTGELFFGEGSRLTVL.

This chain connects TRBV5-1 to TRBJ1-2; D gene unclear. Germline values: CDR1 SGHRS, CDR2 YFSETQ. This CDR3 region has 14 residues. Trimming stripped 0 bases from V and 2 bases from J, with 8 bases between. DNA of the CDR3: TGCGCCAGCAGCTTGGACCCAGCAAACTATGGCTACACCTTC. Protein sequence: CASSLDPANYGYTF.

The chain recombines TRBV7-3 with TRBJ2-7, with a possible D match to TRBD2 (6 bases). CDR3 length: 13 residues. CDR1 and CDR2 from the germline V gene are SGHTA and FQGTGA. Trimming took 5 bases from V and 5 from J, leaving 13 bases between them. For the CDR3, the DNA is TGTGCCAGCAGCCATGGGGCGGGGAACGAGCAGTACTTC. Its protein is CASSHGAGNEQYF.

This chain connects TRBV4-2 to TRBJ1-2; no definite D call. In germline, CDR1 is LGHNA, CDR2 YNFKEQ. This CDR3 contains 14 residues. Trimming pared 1 base from V and 2 bases from J, leaving 8 bases between. CDR3 amino acids: CASSQVEGNYGYTF. In nucleotides, the CDR3 is TGTGCCAGCAGCCAAGTTGAAGGGAACTATGGCTACACCTTC.

The rearrangement links TRBV20-1 to TRBJ2-3; possibly TRBD2 for D (6 bases). The CDR3 contains 14 residues. With 3 bases removed from V and 4 bases from J, the gap between germline ends came to 14 bases. CDR1 and CDR2 (germline): DFQATT, SNEGSKA (reference sequence). The CDR3 DNA is TGCAGTGCTAGCCGGGACTTCTCGGCAGATACGCAGTATTTT. It yields the protein CSASRDFSADTQYF.

The rearrangement joins TRBV6-5 to TRBJ2-2, with D maybe TRBD2 (7 bases). The V and J ends lost 3 bases and 4 bases respectively, with 21 bases between them. The CDR3 consists of 18 residues. CDR1 is MNHEY and CDR2 is SVGAGI in the germline V gene. CDR3 DNA: TGTGCCAGCAGTTATGGTGGCGGGGGCGACCCGTTCACCGGGGAGCTGTTTTTT. Its translation is CASSYGGGGDPFTGELFF.

This sequence joins TRBV29-1 and TRBJ2-5; 7 nucleotides line up with TRBD1. The CDR3 spans 16 residues. Germline loops: CDR1 SQVTM, CDR2 ANQGSEA. V was clipped by 3 bases and J by 1 base; unmatched bases: 11. The CDR3 loop reads CSVDGGSRGFQETQYF. The DNA for the CDR3 is TGCAGCGTTGACGGTGGGTCCAGGGGGTTCCAAGAGACCCAGTACTTC.

This clonotype was found once. J is TRBJ2-1 and V is TRBV4-2; tentative D call: TRBD1 (6 bases). Between the trimmed V and J ends, which lost 5 bases and 5 bases, there was a span of 16 bases. Germline lookup yields CDR1 LGHNA and CDR2 YNFKEQ. This CDR3 has 15 amino acids. CDR3 sequence (DNA): TGTGCCAGCAGCGGATTCCAGGGGTTTGACAATGAGCAGTTCTTC. Protein sequence: CASSGFQGFDNEQFF.

The rearrangement links TRBV19 to TRBJ1-2; no definite D call. V was trimmed by 2 bases and J by 5 bases, leaving 15 bases between them. CDR1 and CDR2 from the germline V gene are LNHDA and SQIVND (reference sequence). The CDR3 consists of 15 residues. CDR3 protein: CASSIRSERPYGYTF. CDR3 nucleotide sequence: TGTGCCAGTAGTATAAGGTCCGAACGTCCTTATGGCTACACCTTC.

The chain carries TRBV24-1 and TRBJ2-7; D might be TRBD1 (6 bases). Between the trimmed V and J ends, which lost 4 bases and 9 bases, there was a span of 15 bases. Looked up from germline, CDR1 is KGHDR and CDR2 is SFDVKD. This CDR3 spans 13 amino acids. As DNA, the CDR3 is TGTGCCACCAGTGACTACCGGGACATTCGGCAGTACGTC. This sequence encodes CATSDYRDIRQYV.